The source of this T cell receptor (beta chain) is a study of CD8 T cells in ankylosing spondylitis. Whole-study findings and limits: Reactive arthritis synovial fluid and blood were previously reported to contain some motif variants. Seemingly distinctive of ankylosing spondylitis blood was a TCR beta motif formed by eight highly homologous variants.

In the case of this clonotype: The target antigen is unknown.

Trimming cost V 1 base and J 3 bases; bases outside gene matches: 3. The CDR3 covers 16 residues. The germline V gene encodes CDR1 SGDLS and CDR2 YYNGEE. Each CDR3 protein is one row after TCRdb ran MiXCR on the 5' RACE reads. The table records a few hundred thousand distinct CDR3 sequences, about 9.9% of them present only once. Source material: blood, either unsorted or a sorted T cell fraction (not recorded which). The V and J genes are TRBV9 and TRBJ2-1; 11 nucleotides align to TRBD1. This receptor was identified in a female donor with ankylosing spondylitis or in good health (not recorded which). Here the CDR3 DNA reads TGTGCCAGCAGCGTATCCGGGACAGGGGGCTACAATGAGCAGTTCTTC. Translation: CASSVSGTGGYNEQFF. The entire variable domain, with the rest obtained from reference TRBV9 and TRBJ2-1, is as follows: DSGVTQTPKHLITATGQRVTLRCSPRSGDLSVYWYQQSLDQGLQFLIQYYNGEERAKGNILERFSAQQFPDLHSELNLSSLELGDSALYFCASSVSGTGGYNEQFFGPGTRLTVL.